A selection of T cell receptor beta chains follows, all from one sample in a study of shared T cell receptors in the human thymus. Profiled with immunoSEQ multiplex PCR; TCRdb holds only in-frame clones, not every one. The sample shows just under 550,000 clones, around 78% of them seen only once. The same sample was also studied in work on human thymus T cells.

Sequencing was carried out using thymocytes. Receptors originate from a boy in the first two years of life with a congenital heart defect. Both conserved end residues are part of each CDR3. A D gene is named only where the DNA matches it firmly. A row's size may be missing; if present it is once, few, many or a size class.

J	size	D	V	CDR3	DNA
TRBJ1-2	NA	NA	TRBV5-6	CASSLVRAAGYGYTF	TGTGCCAGCAGCTTGGTACGTGCCGCCGGCTATGGCTACACCTTC
TRBJ1-4	NA	NA	TRBV19	CASSSGGNEKLFF	TGTGCCAGCAGTTCGGGGGGGAACGAAAAACTGTTTTTT
TRBJ2-7	NA	NA	TRBV9	CASSVDRAYEQYF	TGTGCCAGCAGCGTAGACAGGGCTTACGAGCAGTACTTC
TRBJ2-1	few	TRBD2	TRBV11-2	CASADLSGGPRNEQFF	TGTGCCAGCGCTGACCTTAGCGGGGGCCCCCGGAATGAGCAGTTCTTC
TRBJ2-7	once	TRBD2	TRBV6-5	CASSYTILAGIYEQYF	TGTGCCAGCAGTTACACGATCCTAGCGGGAATTTACGAGCAGTACTTC
TRBJ2-7	NA	TRBD2	TRBV5-1	CASSLVLAGERSSYEQYF	TGCGCCAGCAGCTTGGTGCTAGCGGGAGAGAGGAGTTCCTACGAGCAGTACTTC
TRBJ2-7	NA	TRBD2	TRBV30	CAWGGRAPYEQYF	TGTGCCTGGGGCGGGAGGGCCCCCTACGAGCAGTACTTC
TRBJ1-1	NA	TRBD1	TRBV15	CATSSRDRWNTEAFF	TGTGCCACCAGCAGCCGGGACAGGTGGAACACTGAAGCTTTCTTT
TRBJ1-3	NA	TRBD1	TRBV30	CAWSLPTPGTGLRNTIYF	TGTGCCTGGAGTCTTCCGACCCCCGGGACAGGGCTGAGAAACACCATATATTTT
TRBJ2-7	NA	TRBD1	TRBV11-3	CASSLVPTGNEQYF	TGTGCCAGCAGCTTAGTGCCGACAGGGAACGAGCAGTACTTC
TRBJ1-1	NA	NA	TRBV29-1	CSVAHSMNTEAFF	TGCAGCGTTGCCCACAGCATGAACACTGAAGCTTTCTTT
TRBJ2-2	NA	TRBD1	TRBV25-1	CASSEYPRTGTNTGELFF	TGTGCCAGCAGTGAATACCCCCGGACAGGAACGAACACCGGGGAGCTGTTTTTT
TRBJ1-4	once	TRBD1	TRBV30	CAWRSERGLNNEKLFF	TGTGCCTGGAGGTCAGAAAGGGGGCTGAATAATGAAAAACTGTTTTTT
TRBJ2-7	NA	NA	TRBV10-2	CASSESTPGQIYEQYF	TGCGCCAGCAGTGAGTCGACTCCGGGACAAATTTACGAGCAGTACTTC
TRBJ1-2	NA	TRBD1	TRBV7-3	CASSQDRDGYTF	TGTGCCAGCAGCCAGGACAGGGATGGCTACACCTTC
TRBJ1-2	NA	TRBD1	TRBV7-9	CASSHQQGASGYTF	TGTGCCAGCAGCCATCAACAGGGGGCCAGTGGCTACACCTTC
TRBJ2-5	few	NA	TRBV25-1	CASSVGREETQYF	TGTGCCAGCAGTGTAGGCAGGGAAGAGACCCAGTACTTC
TRBJ2-3	NA	NA	TRBV4-1	CASSQRATSRDTQYF	TGCGCCAGCAGCCAGAGGGCCACTAGCAGGGATACGCAGTATTTT
TRBJ1-5	once	TRBD1	TRBV27	CASSLSGTGGNQPQHF	TGTGCCAGCAGTTTGAGTGGGACAGGGGGCAATCAGCCCCAGCATTTT
TRBJ2-7	NA	NA	TRBV15	CATSGDTIYEQYF	TGTGCCACCAGTGGGGACACTATCTACGAGCAGTACTTC
TRBJ2-2	NA	NA	TRBV4-1	CASSQSTGNTGELFF	TGCGCCAGCAGCCAATCGACAGGGAACACCGGGGAGCTGTTTTTT
TRBJ2-7	NA	TRBD2	TRBV30	CAWIPRASGLGGSYEQYF	TGTGCCTGGATTCCCCGGGCTAGCGGGTTAGGCGGGAGCTACGAGCAGTACTTC
TRBJ2-1	NA	TRBD2	TRBV2	CASTGLAGVNEQFF	TGTGCCAGCACGGGACTAGCGGGAGTCAATGAGCAGTTCTTC
TRBJ2-1	NA	TRBD2	TRBV7-2	CASSDGLAAYNEQFF	TGTGCCAGCAGCGATGGACTAGCGGCCTACAATGAGCAGTTCTTC
TRBJ2-1	once	NA	TRBV28	CASSLAPSSYNEQFF	TGTGCCAGCAGTTTAGCGCCTAGCAGCTACAATGAGCAGTTCTTC
TRBJ2-7	once	NA	TRBV6-5	CASSYPPRDFSYEQYF	TGTGCCAGCAGTTACCCCCCCCGGGACTTCTCCTACGAGCAGTACTTC
TRBJ1-4	NA	TRBD1	TRBV7-2	CASSSQQGANEKLFF	TGTGCCAGCAGCTCTCAACAGGGGGCAAATGAAAAACTGTTTTTT
TRBJ1-4	NA	NA	TRBV7-2	CASSLNRGDEKLFF	TGTGCCAGCAGCTTAAATCGGGGAGATGAAAAACTGTTTTTT
TRBJ2-5	few	NA	TRBV30	CAWSPKARGETQYF	TGTGCCTGGAGCCCGAAGGCCCGGGGAGAGACCCAGTACTTC
TRBJ2-7	NA	TRBD2	TRBV27	CASGGGTSGNYEQYF	TGTGCCAGCGGAGGGGGGACTAGCGGGAATTACGAGCAGTACTTC
TRBJ2-1	once	TRBD1	TRBV29-1	CSVGQGAHNEQFF	TGCAGCGTTGGACAGGGGGCCCACAATGAGCAGTTCTTC
TRBJ2-5	NA	NA	TRBV7-9	CATRRPRRGETQYF	TGTGCCACTCGCCGACCGAGAAGGGGGGAGACCCAGTACTTC
TRBJ1-3	few	NA	TRBV18	CASSPKIPGRVGGNTIYF	TGTGCCAGCTCACCCAAGATTCCGGGCAGGGTCGGTGGAAACACCATATATTTT
TRBJ1-4	NA	NA	TRBV27	CASRAGTPTTNEKLFF	TGTGCCAGCAGGGCCGGGACACCCACAACTAATGAAAAACTGTTTTTT